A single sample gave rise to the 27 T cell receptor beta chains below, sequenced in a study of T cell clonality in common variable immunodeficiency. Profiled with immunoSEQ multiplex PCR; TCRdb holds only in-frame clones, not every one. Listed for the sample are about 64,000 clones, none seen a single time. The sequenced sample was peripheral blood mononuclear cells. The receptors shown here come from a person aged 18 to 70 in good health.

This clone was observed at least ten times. The chain's CDR3 is CASSNLGLAGTDTQYF. Incomplete CDR3 DNA: TGTGCCAGCAGCAACTTGGGGCTGGCGGGCACAGATACG. This chain connects TRBV12-3 or TRBV12-4 to TRBJ2-3; weak D call: TRBD1 (5 bases). With the read ending 3 residues before the CDR3 end, the germline J gene is used to fill in that end. The CDR3 length is 16 residues. V gave up 6 bases and J gave up 1 base, with 17 bases separating them.

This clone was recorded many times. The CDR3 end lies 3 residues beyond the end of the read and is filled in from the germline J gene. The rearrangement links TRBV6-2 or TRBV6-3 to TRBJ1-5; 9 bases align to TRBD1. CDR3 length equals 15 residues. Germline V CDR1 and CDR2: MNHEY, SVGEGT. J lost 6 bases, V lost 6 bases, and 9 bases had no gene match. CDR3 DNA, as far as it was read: TGTGCCAGCAGCAACGGACAGGGGTTGGGTCAGCCC. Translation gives CASSNGQGLGQP. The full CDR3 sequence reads CASSNGQGLGQPQHF.

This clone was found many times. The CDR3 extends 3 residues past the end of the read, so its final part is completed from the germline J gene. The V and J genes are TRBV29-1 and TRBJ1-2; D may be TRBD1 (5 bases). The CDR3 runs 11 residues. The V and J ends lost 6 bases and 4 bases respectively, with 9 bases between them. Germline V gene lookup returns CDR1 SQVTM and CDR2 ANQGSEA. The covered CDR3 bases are TGCAGCGTGGGGCTGGTCTATGGC. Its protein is CSVGLVYG. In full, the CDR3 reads CSVGLVYGYTF.

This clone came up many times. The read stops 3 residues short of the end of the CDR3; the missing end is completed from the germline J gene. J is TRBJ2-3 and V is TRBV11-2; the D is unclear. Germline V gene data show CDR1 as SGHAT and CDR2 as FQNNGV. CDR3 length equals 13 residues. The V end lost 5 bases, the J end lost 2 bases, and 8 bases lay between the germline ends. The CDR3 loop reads CASSSLLTDTQYF. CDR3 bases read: TGTGCCAGCAGCAGCCTACTCACAGATACG.

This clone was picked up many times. The chain's CDR3 is CSVEEPVRGTQYF. The part of the CDR3 DNA that was read is TGCAGCGTTGAAGAGCCAGTCCGAGGTACG. V usage is TRBV29-1 and J usage is TRBJ2-3; D is ambiguous. The observed sequence ends 3 residues before the CDR3 terminus, with the missing tail filled in from the germline J gene. The CDR3 spans 13 residues. Germline lookup yields CDR1 SQVTM and CDR2 ANQGSEA. Trimming shortened V by 0 bases and J by 8 bases, and 12 bases separated the two germline ends.

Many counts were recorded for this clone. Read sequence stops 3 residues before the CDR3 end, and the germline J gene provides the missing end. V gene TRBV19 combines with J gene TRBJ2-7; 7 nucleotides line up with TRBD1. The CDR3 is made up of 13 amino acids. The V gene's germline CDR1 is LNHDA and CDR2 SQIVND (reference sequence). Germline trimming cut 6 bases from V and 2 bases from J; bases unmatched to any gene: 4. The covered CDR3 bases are TGTGCCAGTAGCCTCACAGGGGCCTACGAG. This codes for CASSLTGAYE. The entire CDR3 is CASSLTGAYEQYF.

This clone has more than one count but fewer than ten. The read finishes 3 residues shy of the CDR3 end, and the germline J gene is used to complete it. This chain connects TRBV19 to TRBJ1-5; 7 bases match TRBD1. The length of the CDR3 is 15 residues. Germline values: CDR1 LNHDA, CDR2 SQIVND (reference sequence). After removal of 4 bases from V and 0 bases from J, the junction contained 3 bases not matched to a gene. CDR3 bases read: TGTGCCAGTAGTACGACAGGGAATAGCAATCAGCCC. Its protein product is CASSTTGNSNQP. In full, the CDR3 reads CASSTTGNSNQPQHF.

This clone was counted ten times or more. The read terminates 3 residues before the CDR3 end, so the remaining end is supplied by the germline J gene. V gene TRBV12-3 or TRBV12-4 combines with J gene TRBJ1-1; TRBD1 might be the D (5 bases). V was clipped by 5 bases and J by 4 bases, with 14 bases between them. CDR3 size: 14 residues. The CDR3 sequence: CASSVTGPLTEAFF. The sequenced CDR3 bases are TGTGCCAGCAGTGTAACAGGCCCACTCACTGAA.

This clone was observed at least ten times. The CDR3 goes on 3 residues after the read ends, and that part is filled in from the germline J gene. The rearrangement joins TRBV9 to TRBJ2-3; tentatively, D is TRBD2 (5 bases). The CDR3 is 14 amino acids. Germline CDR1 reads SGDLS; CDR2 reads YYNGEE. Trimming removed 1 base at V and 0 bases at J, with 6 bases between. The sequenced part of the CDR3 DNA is TGTGCCAGCAGCGTAAGGACTAGCACAGATACG. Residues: CASSVRTSTDT. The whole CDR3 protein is CASSVRTSTDTQYF.

The CDR3 here is CASSATGLAQYF. The sequenced CDR3 bases are TGTGCCAGCAGCGCTACGGGACTAGCG. V is TRBV7-8 and J is TRBJ2-3, with 8 bases aligning to TRBD2. Coverage ceases 3 residues before the CDR3 finishes, and the germline J gene fills in the end. Per the germline V gene, CDR1 is SGHVS and CDR2 is FQNEAQ. The CDR3 spans 12 residues.

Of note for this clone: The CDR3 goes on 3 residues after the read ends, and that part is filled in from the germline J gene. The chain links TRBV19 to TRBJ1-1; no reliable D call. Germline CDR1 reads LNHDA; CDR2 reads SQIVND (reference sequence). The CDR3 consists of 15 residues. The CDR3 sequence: CASSPSPFLTDTAFF. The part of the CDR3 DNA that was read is TGTGCCAGTAGTCCTTCCCCGTTCCTTACAGATACG.

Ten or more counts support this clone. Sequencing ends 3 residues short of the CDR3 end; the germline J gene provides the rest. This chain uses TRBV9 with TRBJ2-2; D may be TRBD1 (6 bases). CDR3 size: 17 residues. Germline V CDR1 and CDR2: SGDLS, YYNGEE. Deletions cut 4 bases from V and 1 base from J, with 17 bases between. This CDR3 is CASSTPKEGVNTGELFF. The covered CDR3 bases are TGTGCCAGCAGCACCCCTAAAGAGGGGGTGAACACCGGGGAG.

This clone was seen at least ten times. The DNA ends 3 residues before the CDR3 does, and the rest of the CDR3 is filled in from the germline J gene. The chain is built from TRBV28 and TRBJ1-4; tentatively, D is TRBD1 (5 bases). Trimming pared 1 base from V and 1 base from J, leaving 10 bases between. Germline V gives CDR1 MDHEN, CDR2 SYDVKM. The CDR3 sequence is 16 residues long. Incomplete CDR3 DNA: TGTGCCAGCAGTTTATCCCGACAGATAACTAATGAAAAA. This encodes CASSLSRQITNEK. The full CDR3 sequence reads CASSLSRQITNEKLFF.

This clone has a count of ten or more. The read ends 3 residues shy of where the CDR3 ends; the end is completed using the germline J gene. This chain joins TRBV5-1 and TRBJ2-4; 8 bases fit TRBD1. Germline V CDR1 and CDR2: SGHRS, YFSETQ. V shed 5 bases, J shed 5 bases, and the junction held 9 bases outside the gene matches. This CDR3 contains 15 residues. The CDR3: CASSGAGGPQNIQYF. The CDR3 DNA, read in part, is TGCGCCAGCAGTGGGGCAGGGGGCCCCCAAAACATT. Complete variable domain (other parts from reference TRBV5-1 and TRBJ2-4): KAGVTQTPRYLIKTRGQQVTLSCSPISGHRSVSWYQQTPGQGLQFLFEYFSETQRNKGNFPGRFSGRQFSNSRSEMNVSTLELGDSALYLCASSGAGGPQNIQYFGAGTRLSVL.

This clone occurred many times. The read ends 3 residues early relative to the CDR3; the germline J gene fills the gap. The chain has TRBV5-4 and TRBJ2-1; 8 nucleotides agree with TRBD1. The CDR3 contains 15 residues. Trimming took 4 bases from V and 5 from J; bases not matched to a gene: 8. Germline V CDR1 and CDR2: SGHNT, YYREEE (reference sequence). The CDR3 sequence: CASSLGDRPNNEQFF. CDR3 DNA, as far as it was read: TGTGCCAGCAGCCTTGGGGACAGGCCCAACAATGAG.

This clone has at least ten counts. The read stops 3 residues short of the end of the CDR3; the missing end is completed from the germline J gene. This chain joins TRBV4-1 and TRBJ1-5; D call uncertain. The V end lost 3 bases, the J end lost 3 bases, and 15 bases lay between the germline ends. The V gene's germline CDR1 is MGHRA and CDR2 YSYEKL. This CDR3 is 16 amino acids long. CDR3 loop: CASSHEEARINQPQHF. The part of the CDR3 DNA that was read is TGCGCCAGCAGCCATGAGGAGGCCAGGATCAATCAGCCC.

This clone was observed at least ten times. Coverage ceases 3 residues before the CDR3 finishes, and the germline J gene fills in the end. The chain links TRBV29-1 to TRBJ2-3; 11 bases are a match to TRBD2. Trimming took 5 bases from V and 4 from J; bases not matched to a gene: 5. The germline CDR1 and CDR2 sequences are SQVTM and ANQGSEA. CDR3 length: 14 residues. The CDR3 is CSVRLAGTADTQYF. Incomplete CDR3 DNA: TGCAGCGTTCGACTAGCGGGGACGGCAGATACG.

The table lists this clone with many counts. CDR3 bases read: TGCGCCAGCAGCCAAGTGGGGACAGTCCAAGGAAGC. This gives the protein CASSQVGTVQGS. The full CDR3 is CASSQVGTVQGSYTF. J is TRBJ1-2 and V is TRBV4-1, with 7 bases identical to TRBD1. The read finishes 3 residues shy of the CDR3 end, and the germline J gene is used to complete it. The CDR3 is 15 residues long. CDR1 is MGHRA and CDR2 is YSYEKL in the germline V gene.

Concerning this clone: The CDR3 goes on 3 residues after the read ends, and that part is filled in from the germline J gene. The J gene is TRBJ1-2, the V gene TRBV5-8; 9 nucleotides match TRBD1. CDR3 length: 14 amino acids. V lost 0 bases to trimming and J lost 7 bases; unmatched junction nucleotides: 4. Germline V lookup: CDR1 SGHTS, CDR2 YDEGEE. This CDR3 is CASSLVTGGTGYTF. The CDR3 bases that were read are TGTGCCAGCAGCTTGGTCACAGGGGGCACTGGC. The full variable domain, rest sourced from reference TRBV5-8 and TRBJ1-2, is EAGVTQSPTHLIKTRGQQATLRCSPISGHTSVYWYQQALGLGLQFLLWYDEGEERNRGNFPPRFSGRQFPNYSSELNVNALELEDSALYLCASSLVTGGTGYTFGSGTRLTVV.

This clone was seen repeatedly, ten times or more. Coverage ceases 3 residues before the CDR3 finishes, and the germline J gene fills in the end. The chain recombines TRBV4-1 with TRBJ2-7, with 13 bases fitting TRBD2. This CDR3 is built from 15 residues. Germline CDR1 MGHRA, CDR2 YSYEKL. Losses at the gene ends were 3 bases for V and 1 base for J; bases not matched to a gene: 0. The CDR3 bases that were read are TGCGCCAGCAGCCAGGGACTAGCGGGGTCCTACGAG. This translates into CASSQGLAGSYE. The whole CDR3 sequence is CASSQGLAGSYEQYF.

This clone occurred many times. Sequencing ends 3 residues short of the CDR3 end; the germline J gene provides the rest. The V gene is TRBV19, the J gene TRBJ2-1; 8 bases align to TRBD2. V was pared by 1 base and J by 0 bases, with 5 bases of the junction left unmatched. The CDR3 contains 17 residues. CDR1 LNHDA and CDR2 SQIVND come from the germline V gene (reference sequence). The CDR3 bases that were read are TGTGCCAGTAGTATAGGGGGTAGCGGGGACTCCTACAATGAG. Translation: CASSIGGSGDSYNE. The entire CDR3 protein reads CASSIGGSGDSYNEQFF.

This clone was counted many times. Here the CDR3 reads CASSLTDTGELFF. Incomplete CDR3 DNA: TGTGCCAGTAGTTTAACTGACACCGGGGAG. The chain combines TRBV19 with TRBJ2-2; D ambiguous. Read sequence stops 3 residues before the CDR3 end, and the germline J gene provides the missing end. The germline V gene encodes CDR1 LNHDA and CDR2 SQIVND (reference sequence). The V and J ends lost 5 bases and 3 bases respectively, with 7 bases between them. The length of the CDR3 is 13 residues.

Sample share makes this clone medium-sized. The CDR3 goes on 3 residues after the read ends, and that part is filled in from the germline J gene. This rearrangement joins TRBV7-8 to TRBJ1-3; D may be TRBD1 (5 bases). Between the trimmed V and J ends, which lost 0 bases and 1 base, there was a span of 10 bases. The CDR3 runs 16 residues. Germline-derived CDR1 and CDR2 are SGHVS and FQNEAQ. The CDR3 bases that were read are TGTGCCAGCAGCTTAGCCCCTCCAGGGTCTGGAAACACC. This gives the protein CASSLAPPGSGNT. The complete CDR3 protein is CASSLAPPGSGNTIYF.

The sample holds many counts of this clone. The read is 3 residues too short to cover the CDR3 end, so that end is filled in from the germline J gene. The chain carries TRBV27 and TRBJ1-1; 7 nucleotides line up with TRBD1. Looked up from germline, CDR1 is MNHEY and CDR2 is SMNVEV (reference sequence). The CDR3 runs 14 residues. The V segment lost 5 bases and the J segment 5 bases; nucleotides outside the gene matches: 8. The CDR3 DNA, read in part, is TGTGCCAGCAGTACGACAGGGAGGAGGACTGAA. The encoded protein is CASSTTGRRTE. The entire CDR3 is CASSTTGRRTEAFF.

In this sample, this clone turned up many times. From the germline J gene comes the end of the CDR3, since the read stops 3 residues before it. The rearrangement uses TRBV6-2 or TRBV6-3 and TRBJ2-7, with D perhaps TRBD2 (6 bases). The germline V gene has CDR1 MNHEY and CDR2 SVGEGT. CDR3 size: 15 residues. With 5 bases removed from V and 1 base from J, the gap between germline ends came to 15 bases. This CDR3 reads CASSSPGTWSYEQYF. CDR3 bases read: TGTGCCAGCAGTAGCCCCGGGACTTGGTCCTACGAG.

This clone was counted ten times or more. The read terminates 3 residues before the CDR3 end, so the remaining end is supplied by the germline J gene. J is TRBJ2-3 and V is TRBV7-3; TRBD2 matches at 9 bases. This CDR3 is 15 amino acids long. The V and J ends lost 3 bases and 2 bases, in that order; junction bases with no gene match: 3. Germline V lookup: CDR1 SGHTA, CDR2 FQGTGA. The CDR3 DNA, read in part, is TGTGCCAGCAGCTTCGCGGGGGGGACCACAGATACG. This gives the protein CASSFAGGTTDT. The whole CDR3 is CASSFAGGTTDTQYF.

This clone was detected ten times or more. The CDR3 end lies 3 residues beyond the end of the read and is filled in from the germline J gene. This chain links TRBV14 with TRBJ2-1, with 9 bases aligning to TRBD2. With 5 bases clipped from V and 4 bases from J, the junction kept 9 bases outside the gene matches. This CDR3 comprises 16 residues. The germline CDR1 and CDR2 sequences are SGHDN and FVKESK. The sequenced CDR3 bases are TGTGCCAGCAGCGTTGTTAGCGGGAGTTCTTACAATGAG. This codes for CASSVVSGSSYNE. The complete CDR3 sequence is CASSVVSGSSYNEQFF. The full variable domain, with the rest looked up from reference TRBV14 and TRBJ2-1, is EAGVTQFPSHSVIEKGQTVTLRCDPISGHDNLYWYRRVMGKEIKFLLHFVKESKQDESGMPNNRFLAERTGGTYSTLKVQPAELEDSGVYFCASSVVSGSSYNEQFFGPGTRLTVL.